The 9 T cell receptor beta chains presented below share a single source sample, sequenced in a study of T cell responses to AZD1222 COVID-19 vaccine. Clones were sequenced by immunoSEQ multiplex PCR, and TCRdb holds only the in-frame ones, with some missing. The sample has approximately 120,000 clones, about 93% seen once. Sequences were derived from peripheral blood, sampled on day 0 of AZD1222 vaccination. The receptor set was obtained from an adult in good health.

This clone was seen a single time. This chain uses TRBV7-2 with TRBJ2-5; D is ambiguous. CDR3 length: 13 residues. Germline V lookup: CDR1 SGHTA, CDR2 FQGNSA. The V and J ends lost 3 bases and 1 base respectively, with 6 bases between them. In nucleotides, the CDR3 is TGTGCCAGCAGCTTGGTCAGCCAAGAGACCCAGTACTTC. Residues: CASSLVSQETQYF. Combining the CDR3 with reference TRBV7-2 and TRBJ2-5 gives the whole variable domain GAGVSQSPSNKVTEKGKDVELRCDPISGHTALYWYRQSLGQGLEFLIYFQGNSAPDKSGLPSDRFSAERTGGSVSTLTIQRTQQEDSAVYLCASSLVSQETQYFGPGTRLLVL.

The chain couples TRBV6-6 to TRBJ2-1, with 10 bases identical to TRBD2. V shed 5 bases, J shed 3 bases, and the junction held 13 bases outside the gene matches. The CDR3 length is 18 residues. In germline, CDR1 is MNHNY, CDR2 SVGAGI (reference sequence). For the CDR3, the DNA is TGTGCCAGCAGTCCGTTGACAGCTAGCGGGGGAGGCTACAATGAGCAGTTCTTC. Translating gives CASSPLTASGGGYNEQFF.

The chain combines TRBV6-5 with TRBJ1-3; D is uncertain. The CDR3 has 12 amino acids. Trimming took off 4 bases at V and 2 bases at J, with 3 bases between the two ends. Germline values: CDR1 MNHEY, CDR2 SVGAGI. CDR3 loop: CASSSTGNTIYF. The CDR3 DNA reads TGTGCCAGCAGTTCCACTGGAAACACCATATATTTT.

V gene TRBV5-1 combines with J gene TRBJ1-4, with a tentative D call TRBD1 (6 bases). Germline loops: CDR1 SGHRS, CDR2 YFSETQ. The CDR3 covers 15 residues. V was clipped by 0 bases and J by 8 bases, with 14 bases between them. In DNA, the CDR3 is TGCGCCAGCAGCTTGGGGTCAGGGGAACTAGAAAAACTGTTTTTT. The encoded protein is CASSLGSGELEKLFF.

This chain joins TRBV3-1 (or the pseudogene TRBV3-2) and TRBJ2-7; D not certain. The germline V gene encodes CDR1 LGHDT and CDR2 YNNKEL (reference sequence). CDR3 length: 12 amino acids. The V end was cut by 4 bases, the J end by 0 bases, with 4 bases between. The CDR3 region has the DNA TGTGCCAGCAGCCGCAGCTCCTACGAGCAGTACTTC. This sequence encodes CASSRSSYEQYF.

The chain links TRBV30 to TRBJ1-5; D is ambiguous. Germline V gene data show CDR1 as GTSNPN and CDR2 as SVGIG (reference sequence). The CDR3 totals 14 residues. Between the trimmed V and J ends, which lost 1 base and 1 base, there was a span of 8 bases. The CDR3 region has the DNA TGTGCCTGGAGTGGTACGGAGAGCAATCAGCCCCAGCATTTT. This sequence encodes CAWSGTESNQPQHF.

V gene TRBV5-5 combines with J gene TRBJ2-1; TRBD2 agrees at 10 bases. The CDR3 runs to 18 residues. CDR1 and CDR2 (germline): SGHKS, YYEKEE (reference sequence). V lost 4 bases and J lost 6; bases outside the gene matches: 16. DNA of the CDR3: TGTGCCAGCAGCCCGCACCCGCGAGGGAGCGGGGGGGCCAATGAGCAGTTCTTC. This translates into CASSPHPRGSGGANEQFF.

The V gene is TRBV6-5, the J gene TRBJ1-5; possibly TRBD1 for D (6 bases). The CDR3 runs to 13 residues. Trimming cost V 6 bases and J 3 bases, with 9 bases left between them. Germline-derived CDR1 and CDR2 are MNHEY and SVGAGI. The CDR3 region has the DNA TGTGCCAGCAGGAGGGGGGTCAATCAGCCCCAGCATTTT. Its translation: CASRRGVNQPQHF.

Concerning this clone: In the same sample, other DNA sequences code for this CDR3. J is TRBJ1-1 and V is TRBV18; D call uncertain. The germline gives CDR1 KGHSH, CDR2 LQKENI. The length of the CDR3 is 14 residues. Trimming removed 2 bases at V and 0 bases at J, with 7 bases between. CDR3: CASSPGGLNTEAFF. CDR3 in DNA: TGTGCCAGCTCACCAGGTGGTTTGAACACTGAAGCTTTCTTT.